Sequencing of this T cell receptor (beta chain) was carried out in a study of monozygotic twins with cystic fibrosis. The wider study: With about 15 PCR cycles, barcoded libraries came from about 3 micrograms of fragmented DNA.

Assay used: immunoSEQ multiplex PCR; TCRdb lists only in-frame clones, some missing. The data show 15,000 to 20,000 clones, about 89% seen once. As regards this clone: Its antigen is not known.

Points from the study as a whole: Nucleotide-identical clonotype sharing was significantly higher within monozygotic CF twin pairs than between unrelated CF individuals. Median Simpson clonality of 0.0095 suggested naive T cells predominated.

CDR1 and CDR2 (germline): SGHVS, FNYEAQ. V was cut by 4 bases and J by 4 bases, with 10 bases left in between. There are 14 residues in the CDR3. This rearrangement joins TRBV7-6 to TRBJ2-2, with a possible D match to TRBD1 (6 bases). This TCR came from a girl aged 2 to 9 with cystic fibrosis. Sequences were obtained from blood. The CDR3 region has the DNA TGTGCCAGCAGCTCAGGGGCGGGCACCGGGGAGCTGTTTTTT. Protein: CASSSGAGTGELFF.